In this sample, the clone carrying this T cell receptor (beta chain) turned up many times. Its antigen is not identified. The data originate from a study of Graves' ophthalmopathy and Graves' hyperthyroidism. Study as a whole: Blood was drawn at initial diagnosis, before any treatment.

The sequenced template was RNA, covering the TCR beta CDR3 region. An opening RT-PCR round employed HTBI primers and preceded a second-round multiplex PCR. Each CDR3 protein is one row after TCRdb ran MiXCR on the multiplex PCR reads. The sample holds about 210,000 distinct CDR3 sequences, around 28% seen once. V lost 0 bases and J 0 bases, leaving 12 bases between the germline ends. CDR1 is SGHRS, CDR2 YFSETQ, per germline. This CDR3 region has 16 residues. Notes on the study in general: A 13-signature model separated ophthalmopathy from stable hyperthyroidism, reaching roughly 85% sensitivity and almost 82% specificity cross-validated. Also, most clonotypes expanded in the thyroid above 0.001 frequency appeared in blood.

Presentation of ophthalmopathy in the donors involved moderate-to-severe activity, CAS ≥3, NOSPECS ≥4 and a duration under 3 months. Sequencing used peripheral blood. The clonotype was recovered from a man between 50 and 59 years old with Graves' ophthalmopathy. The chain has TRBV5-1 and TRBJ1-1, with D tentatively TRBD1 (5 bases). CDR3 nucleotide sequence: TGCGCCAGCAGCTTGGGGGGACGGCAGATGAACACTGAAGCTTTCTTT. This sequence encodes CASSLGGRQMNTEAFF.